Listed below are T cell receptor beta chains from one sample, sequenced in a study of T cell responses to AZD1222 COVID-19 vaccine. Assay: immunoSEQ multiplex PCR; the TCRdb copy retains only in-frame clones and omits some. The table has about 96,000 clones, 85% to 90% seen once; the top ten hold less than 3.5%. Source: peripheral blood, taken on day 0 of AZD1222 vaccination. Receptors were obtained from an adult in good health. Each CDR3 is given with its conserved first and last residue. The order of the fields is J gene, V gene, clone size, D gene, CDR3 DNA, CDR3 protein. The D gene is left open where the match is weak. Expanded clones get a size class; other rows say once, few or many, or leave the size out.

TRBJ2-7 TRBV20-1 . . TGCAGTACCCTAGGGGGTGACTTC CSTLGGDF
TRBJ1-6 TRBV6-4 once . TGTGCCAGCAGTGACGGACAGCATTCACCCCTCCACTTT CASSDGQHSPLHF
TRBJ2-7 TRBV4-3 few . TGCGCCAGCAGCCAAGTCTATTCTCCCGGCGGGTCTTCCTACGAGCAGTACTTC CASSQVYSPGGSSYEQYF
TRBJ1-2 TRBV28 . . TGTGCCAGCAGGGGGAACGGGATACCTAACTATGGCTACACCTTC CASRGNGIPNYGYTF
TRBJ1-5 TRBV7-2 . TRBD1 TGTGCCAGCAGCTCCAGGACAGGGGGCCAGCCCCAGCATTTT CASSSRTGGQPQHF
TRBJ2-5 TRBV7-9 . TRBD2 TGTGCCAGCAGCCCGGGGACTAGCGGGAGTTTCGTTTCTGAGACCCAGTACTTC CASSPGTSGSFVSETQYF
TRBJ1-1 TRBV3-1/TRBV3-2 . TRBD1 TGTGCCAGCAGCCAGTTGGACAGGGACACTGAAGCTTTCTTT CASSQLDRDTEAFF
TRBJ1-6 TRBV7-8 . . TGTGCCAGCAGCTTAGTGCGGAGGTATAATTCACCCCTCCACTTT CASSLVRRYNSPLHF
TRBJ1-2 TRBV5-8 . TRBD1 TGTGCCAGCAGCTTGGGACAGGGAGATTTTCATGGCTACACCTTC CASSLGQGDFHGYTF
TRBJ2-1 TRBV7-9 once . TGTGCCAGCAGGGTAGGGCGTTCCTACAATGAGCAGTTCTTC CASRVGRSYNEQFF
TRBJ2-7 TRBV13 . . TGTGCCAGCAGCCTCAACTACGAGCAGTACTTC CASSLNYEQYF
TRBJ1-5 TRBV9 . TRBD1 TGTGCCAGCAGCGTAGGACAGGGAGGAAATCAGCCCCAGCATTTT CASSVGQGGNQPQHF
TRBJ1-2 TRBV12-3/TRBV12-4 . . TGTGCCAGCAGTATCACAGGGACCTATGGCTACACCTTC CASSITGTYGYTF
TRBJ2-1 TRBV11-2 once . TGTGCCAGCAGCTTAGCCCTAGGGGATAATGAGCAGTTCTTC CASSLALGDNEQFF
TRBJ1-1 TRBV2 . . TGTGCCAGCAGCCCAAGGATGGTGGACACTGAAGCTTTCTTT CASSPRMVDTEAFF
TRBJ1-3 TRBV4-3 . . TGCGCCAGCAGCAAAGGGCGCCTACGGTCTGGAAACACCATATATTTT CASSKGRLRSGNTIYF
TRBJ1-2 TRBV6-5 . . TGTGCCAGCAGGGGGGGGAGGGGTAACTATGGCTACACCTTC CASRGGRGNYGYTF
TRBJ1-2 TRBV5-1 . . TGCGCCAGCAGCTTAATTACGAACAGGGCATCAGAAGGTGGCTACACCTTC CASSLITNRASEGGYTF
TRBJ1-1 TRBV10-3 . . TGTGCCATCAGAAGCGGTGGGGGGCCTGAAGCTTTCTTT CAIRSGGGPEAFF
TRBJ2-7 TRBV11-1 . . TGTGCCAGCAGCCAATTTTATGGAGGAGATCCTATTGAGCAGTACTTC CASSQFYGGDPIEQYF
TRBJ2-2 TRBV9 . TRBD2 TGTGCCAGCAGTCATAGCGGGAGCCATGGCGGGGAGCTGTTTTTT CASSHSGSHGGELFF
TRBJ2-1 TRBV19 . TRBD1 TGTGCCAGTAGTATCGGGACAGGGTATGCCAATGAGCAGTTCTTC CASSIGTGYANEQFF
TRBJ2-7 TRBV12-3/TRBV12-4 . . TGTGCCAGCGCGTCTACGGTGACGGGGCAGTACTTC CASASTVTGQYF
TRBJ2-7 TRBV5-4 . TRBD1 TGTGCCAGCAGCTTTCCAGGGGGCAGGTACGAGCAGTACTTC CASSFPGGRYEQYF
TRBJ2-5 TRBV11-2 . . TGTGCCAGCAAGCTTCCTCAAAGGATACAGGGCAGCCAAGAGACCCAGTACTTC CASKLPQRIQGSQETQYF
TRBJ1-6 TRBV12-3/TRBV12-4 . . TGTGCCAGCAGTTTAACTGGCGATTCACCCCTCCACTTT CASSLTGDSPLHF
TRBJ2-3 TRBV7-9 . TRBD2 TGTGCCAGCAGCCCGACTAGCGGTAGCGCAGATACGCAGTATTTT CASSPTSGSADTQYF